Included here is one T cell receptor beta chain sequence, with context. Its target antigen remains unknown. No qualities accompany the bases; no much larger clone lies one base away. Each collaborating institution followed its own protocols to collect whole blood in K2EDTA tubes. For TCRbeta analysis, collaborator samples were shipped as frozen whole blood, as isolated PBMCs, or as DNA extracted from either sample type. TCRbeta CDR3 regions were amplified from genomic DNA using the immunoSEQ Assay, a bias-controlled multiplex PCR. The original methods were these. The number of nucleated cells in each sample was estimated from the amplification of reference gene primers within the assay. To quantify the absolute abundance of each unique TCRbeta CDR3 rearrangement, sequence reads were collapsed and filtered. For each sample, productive Simpson clonality was calculated by taking the square root of Simpson's diversity index across productive rearrangements. TCRdb re-hosts the immuneACCESS table, in-frame sequences only. Its copies lack some clones; in the studies checked, an unresolved V gene accounts for under half of them, and the cause for the rest is not known. From that table come the V and J calls and clone size; the DNA was used to work out D and trimming. The sample table records about 180,000 clones; 70% to 90% of these occur just once. In total, the top ten clones hold 9.5% to 13% of the sample.

This sample is part of a study of blood T cell repertoires in COVID-19 (dated by TCRdb to about 2020). For context, the study as a whole: Collaborator samples came from the United States, Italy and Spain and covered acute and convalescent phases of COVID-19. Where available, HLA class I and class II types were taken from metadata supplied by the sample provider and were not determined by assay-based typing. The repertoires were made available in a free public database intended to serve as a resource for research on the immune response to SARS-CoV-2. Subjects who had been exposed to COVID-19, were actively infected with it, or had recovered from it provided the deeply sampled blood TCRbeta repertoires that made up the dataset. Nearly every sample came with metadata listing a de-identified subject ID, COVID-19 status, age in years and sex. The samples were drawn from two sources: the first 160 participants of the ongoing ImmuneRACE study, and over 950 subjects contributed by 6 global collaborators. The material from the prospective study consisted of cDNA or gDNA derived from T cells, B-cell-depleted T cells, or PBMCs. What the research found in general, with its limitations: How much clinical and demographic metadata was included differed by source and by participant, and the metadata was provided uncurated.

Relative to germline, V is missing 0 bases and J is missing 0 bases, with 5 bases of the junction outside any gene match. CDR1 and CDR2 are read off the germline V gene as ENHRY and SYGVKD. The CDR3 contains 17 residues, cysteine and phenylalanine counted. Just the 51-base CDR3 DNA is kept, in frame starting at base 1. The sequencing input was peripheral blood. The sequence is built from TRBV10-3 and TRBJ1-5, and 7 junctional nucleotides match TRBD1. This sequence originates from a human donor with active or convalescent COVID-19. The donor label of this sample is uncertain. The CDR3 has the sequence CAISESWGQLSNQPQHF. In nucleotide form, the sequence is TGTGCCATCAGTGAGTCCTGGGGACAGCTTAGCAATCAGCCCCAGCATTTT.